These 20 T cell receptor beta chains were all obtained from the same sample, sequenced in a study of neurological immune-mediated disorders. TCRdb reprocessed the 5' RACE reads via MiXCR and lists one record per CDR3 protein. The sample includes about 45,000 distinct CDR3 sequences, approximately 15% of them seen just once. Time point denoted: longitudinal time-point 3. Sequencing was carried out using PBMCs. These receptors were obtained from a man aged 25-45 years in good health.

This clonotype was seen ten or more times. CDR3 residues: CASSFQGAGELFF. CDR3 in DNA: TGTGCCAGCAGTTTCCAGGGCGCCGGGGAGCTGTTTTTT. The chain uses TRBV12-3 or TRBV12-4 and TRBJ2-2, with D maybe TRBD1 (5 bases). The length of the CDR3 is 13 residues. V was clipped by 3 bases and J by 6 bases, with 8 bases between them.

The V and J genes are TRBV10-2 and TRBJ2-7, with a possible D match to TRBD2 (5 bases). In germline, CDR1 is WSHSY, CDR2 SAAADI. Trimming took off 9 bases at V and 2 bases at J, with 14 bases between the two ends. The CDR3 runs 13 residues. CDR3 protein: CASSEQLTYEQYF. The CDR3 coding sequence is TGCGCCAGTAGCGAACAGTTAACCTACGAGCAGTACTTC.

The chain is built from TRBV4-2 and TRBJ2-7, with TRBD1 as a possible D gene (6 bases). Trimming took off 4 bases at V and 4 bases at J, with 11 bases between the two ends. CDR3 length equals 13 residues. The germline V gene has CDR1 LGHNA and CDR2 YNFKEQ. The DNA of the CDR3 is TGTGCCAGCAGCCTGATAGGACAGTACGAGCAGTACTTC. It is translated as CASSLIGQYEQYF.

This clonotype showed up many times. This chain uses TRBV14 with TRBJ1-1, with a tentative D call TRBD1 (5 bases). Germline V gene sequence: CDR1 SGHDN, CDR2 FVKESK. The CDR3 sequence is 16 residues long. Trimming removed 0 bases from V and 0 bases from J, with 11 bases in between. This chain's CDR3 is CASSQDRVRVNTEAFF. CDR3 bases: TGTGCCAGCAGCCAAGATCGGGTCAGGGTGAACACTGAAGCTTTCTTT.

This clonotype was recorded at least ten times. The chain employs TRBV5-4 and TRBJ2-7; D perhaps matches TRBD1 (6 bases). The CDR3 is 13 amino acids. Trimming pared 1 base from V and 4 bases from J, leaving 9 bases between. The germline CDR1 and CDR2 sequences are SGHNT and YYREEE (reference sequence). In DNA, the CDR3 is TGTGCCAGCAGCTTGACAGGGATTTACGAGCAGTACTTC. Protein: CASSLTGIYEQYF.

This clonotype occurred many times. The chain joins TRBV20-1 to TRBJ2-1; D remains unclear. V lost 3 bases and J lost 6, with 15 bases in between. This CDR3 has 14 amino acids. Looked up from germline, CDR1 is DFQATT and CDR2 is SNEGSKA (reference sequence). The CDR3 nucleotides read TGCAGTGCTAGCGACCCACGACGGCCCAATGAGCAGTTCTTC. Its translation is CSASDPRRPNEQFF.

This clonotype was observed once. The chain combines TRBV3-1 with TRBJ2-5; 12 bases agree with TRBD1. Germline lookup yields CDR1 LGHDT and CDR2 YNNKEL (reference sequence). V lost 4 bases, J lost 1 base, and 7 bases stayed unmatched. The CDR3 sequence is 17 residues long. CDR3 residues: CASSRPGQGAPQETQYF. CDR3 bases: TGTGCCAGCAGCCGGCCGGGACAGGGGGCCCCCCAAGAGACCCAGTACTTC.

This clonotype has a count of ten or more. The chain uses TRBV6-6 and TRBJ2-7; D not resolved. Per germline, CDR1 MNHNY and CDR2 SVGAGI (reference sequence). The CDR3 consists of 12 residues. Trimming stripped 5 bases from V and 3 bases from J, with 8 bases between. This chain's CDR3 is CASSQDGYEQYF. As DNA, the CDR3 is TGTGCCAGCAGTCAGGACGGCTACGAGCAGTACTTC.

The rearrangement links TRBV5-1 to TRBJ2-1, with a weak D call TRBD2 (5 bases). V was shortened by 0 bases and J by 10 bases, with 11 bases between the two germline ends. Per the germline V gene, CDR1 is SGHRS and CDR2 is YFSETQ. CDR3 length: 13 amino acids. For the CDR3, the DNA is TGCGCCAGCAGCTTGGCCGGGGTCGGGGAGCAGTTCTTC. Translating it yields CASSLAGVGEQFF.

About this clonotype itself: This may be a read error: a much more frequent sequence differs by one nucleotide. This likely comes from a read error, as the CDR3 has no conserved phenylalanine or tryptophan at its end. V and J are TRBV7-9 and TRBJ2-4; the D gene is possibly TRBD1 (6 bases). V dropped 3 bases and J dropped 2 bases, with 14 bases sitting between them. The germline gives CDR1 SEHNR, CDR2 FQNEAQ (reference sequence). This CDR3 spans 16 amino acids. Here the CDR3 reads CASSLQDSLTKNIQYY. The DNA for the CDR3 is TGTGCCAGCAGCTTGCAGGACAGCCTGACCAAAAACATTCAGTACTAC.

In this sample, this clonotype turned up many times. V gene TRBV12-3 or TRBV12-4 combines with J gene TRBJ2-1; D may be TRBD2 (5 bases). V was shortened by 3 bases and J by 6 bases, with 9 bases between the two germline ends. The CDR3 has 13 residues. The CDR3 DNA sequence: TGTGCCAGCAGTTTCGCTGAGGGCAATGAGCAGTTCTTC. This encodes CASSFAEGNEQFF.

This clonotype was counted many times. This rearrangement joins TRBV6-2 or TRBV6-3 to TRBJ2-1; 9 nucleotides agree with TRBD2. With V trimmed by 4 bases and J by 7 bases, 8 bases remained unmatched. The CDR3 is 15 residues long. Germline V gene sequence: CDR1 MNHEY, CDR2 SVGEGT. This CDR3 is CASSSLSGSFNEQFF. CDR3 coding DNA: TGTGCCAGCAGTTCCCTTAGCGGGAGTTTTAATGAGCAGTTCTTC.

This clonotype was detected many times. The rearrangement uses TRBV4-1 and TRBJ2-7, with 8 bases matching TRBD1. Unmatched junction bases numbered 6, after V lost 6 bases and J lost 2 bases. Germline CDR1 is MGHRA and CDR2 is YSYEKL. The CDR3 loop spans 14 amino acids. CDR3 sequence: CASSPGTGTYEQYF. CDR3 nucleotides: TGCGCCAGCAGTCCCGGGACAGGAACCTACGAGCAGTACTTC.

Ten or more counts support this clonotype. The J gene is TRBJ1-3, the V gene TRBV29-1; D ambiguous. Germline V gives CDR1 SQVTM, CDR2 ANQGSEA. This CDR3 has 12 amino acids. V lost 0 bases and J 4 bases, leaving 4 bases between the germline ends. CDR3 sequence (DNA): TGCAGCGTTGAAGATCAGGGAAACACCATATATTTT. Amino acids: CSVEDQGNTIYF.

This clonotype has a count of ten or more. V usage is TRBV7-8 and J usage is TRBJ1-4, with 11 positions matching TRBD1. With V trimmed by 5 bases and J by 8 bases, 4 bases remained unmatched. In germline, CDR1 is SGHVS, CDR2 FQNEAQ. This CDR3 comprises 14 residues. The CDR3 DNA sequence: TGTGCCAGCAGCCCGGGACAGGGGGAAGAAAAACTGTTTTTT. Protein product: CASSPGQGEEKLFF.

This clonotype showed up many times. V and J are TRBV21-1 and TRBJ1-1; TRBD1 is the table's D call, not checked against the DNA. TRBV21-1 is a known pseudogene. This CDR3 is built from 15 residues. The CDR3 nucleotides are TGTGCCAGCAGCAAAGTTGAGGGAGCGAGGACTGAAGCTTTCTTT. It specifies CASSKVEGARTEAFF.

Here the CDR3 DNA reads TGCGCCAGCAGTTTTACAGGGTGGGGCTCCTACGAGCAGTACTTC. This translates into CASSFTGWGSYEQYF. The rearrangement uses TRBV5-1 and TRBJ2-7, with a weak D call TRBD1 (6 bases). The CDR3 spans 15 residues. Germline assignment: CDR1 SGHRS and CDR2 YFSETQ. Trimming removed 5 bases from V and 0 bases from J, with 15 bases in between.

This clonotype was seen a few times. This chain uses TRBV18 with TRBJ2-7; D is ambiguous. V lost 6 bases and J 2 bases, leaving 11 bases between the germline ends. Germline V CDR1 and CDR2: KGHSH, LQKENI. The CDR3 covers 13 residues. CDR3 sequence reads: CASSPDRTYEQYF. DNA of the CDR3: TGTGCCAGCTCCCCGGACCGAACCTACGAGCAGTACTTC.

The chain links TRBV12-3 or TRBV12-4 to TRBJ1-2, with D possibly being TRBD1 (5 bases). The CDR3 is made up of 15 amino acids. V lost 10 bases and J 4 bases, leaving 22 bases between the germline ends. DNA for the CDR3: TGTGCCACCCGGACACCCCCGTCAATTAGCTATGGCTACACCTTC. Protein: CATRTPPSISYGYTF.

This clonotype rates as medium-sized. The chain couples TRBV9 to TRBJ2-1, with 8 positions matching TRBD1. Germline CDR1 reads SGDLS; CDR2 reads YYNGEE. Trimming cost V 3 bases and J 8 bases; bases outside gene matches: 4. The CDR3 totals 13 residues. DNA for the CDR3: TGTGCCAGCAGCGAGGAGGACAGGGATGAGCAGTTCTTC. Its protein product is CASSEEDRDEQFF.